This T cell receptor beta chain was captured by sequencing in a study of blood T cells in healthy people across ages. This clonotype was observed a handful of times. Germline V lookup: CDR1 DFQATT, CDR2 SNEGSKA (reference sequence). The CDR3 runs to 14 residues. The V end lost 6 bases, the J end lost 1 base, and 13 bases lay between the germline ends. A J-beta primer mix and a sample-barcoded 5' primer were used in a second PCR of about 7 to 12 cycles. TCRdb re-called the 5' RACE reads through MiXCR, storing one row per CDR3 protein. The sample holds 450,000 to 700,000 distinct CDR3 sequences, 25% to 30% seen once.

The TCR originated in a woman in her 70s in good health. The sequenced material came from blood. V gene TRBV20-1 combines with J gene TRBJ2-4; either TRBD1 or TRBD2 may fit D (6 bases each). CDR3 DNA sequence: TGCAGTGCCGGGGGCGGGACTGCCAAAAACATTCAGTACTTC. It codes for CSAGGGTAKNIQYF.